This T cell receptor (beta chain) was found in a study of CD8+ T cells in alopecia areata. The length of the CDR3 is 15 residues. Trimming took off 2 bases at V and 2 bases at J, with 13 bases between the two ends. Germline lookup yields CDR1 MNHEY and CDR2 SVGAGI. The sequencing template was cDNA reverse transcribed from extracted RNA. The table came from immunoSEQ multiplex PCR; TCRdb's copy has only in-frame clones and leaves some out. The sample shows approximately 150,000 clones, about three fifths of them seen only once. Sorting separated CD4+ and CD8+ T cells out of PBMCs. This TCR was sampled from a human donor in good health. The chain combines TRBV6-5 with TRBJ2-7, with D perhaps TRBD1 (6 bases). Sequences were obtained from CD4+ T cells sorted from blood. The CDR3 here is CASSYASTGPYEQYF. The CDR3 DNA reads TGTGCCAGCAGTTACGCTAGTACAGGGCCCTACGAGCAGTACTTC.